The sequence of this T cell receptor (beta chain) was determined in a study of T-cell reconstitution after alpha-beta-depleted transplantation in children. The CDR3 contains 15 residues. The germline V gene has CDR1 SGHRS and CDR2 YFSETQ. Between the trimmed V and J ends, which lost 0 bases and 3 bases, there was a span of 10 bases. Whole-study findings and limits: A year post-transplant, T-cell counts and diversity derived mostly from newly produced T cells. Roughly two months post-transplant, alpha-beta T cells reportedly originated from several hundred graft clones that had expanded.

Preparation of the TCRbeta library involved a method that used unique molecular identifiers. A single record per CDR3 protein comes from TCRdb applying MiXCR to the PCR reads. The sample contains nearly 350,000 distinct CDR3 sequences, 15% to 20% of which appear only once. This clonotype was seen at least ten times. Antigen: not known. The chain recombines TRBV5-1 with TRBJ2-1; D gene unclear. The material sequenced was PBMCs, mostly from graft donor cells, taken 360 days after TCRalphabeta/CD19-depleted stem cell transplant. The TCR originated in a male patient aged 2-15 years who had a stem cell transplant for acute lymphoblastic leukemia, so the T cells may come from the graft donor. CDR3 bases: TGCGCCAGCAGCTTGGGGGCAGTATACTACAATGAGCAGTTCTTC. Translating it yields CASSLGAVYYNEQFF. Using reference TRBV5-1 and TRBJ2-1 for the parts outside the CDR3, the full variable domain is KAGVTQTPRYLIKTRGQQVTLSCSPISGHRSVSWYQQTPGQGLQFLFEYFSETQRNKGNFPGRFSGRQFSNSRSEMNVSTLELGDSALYLCASSLGAVYYNEQFFGPGTRLTVL.